This T cell receptor (beta chain) was obtained from a study of blood T cell repertoires in COVID-19. Overall study context: Sources were T cells, B-cell-depleted T cells, or PBMCs; the material itself was cDNA or gDNA.

CDR1 MRHNA and CDR2 SNTAGT come from the germline V gene. The CDR3 extends over 15 amino acids. V lost 0 bases and J 10 bases, leaving 15 bases between the germline ends. How the authors handled the data: Estimates of nucleated cell counts were drawn from the amplification of reference gene primers. TCRdb's copy holds only in-frame clones and misses some; the assay was immunoSEQ multiplex PCR. V, J and clone size reflect that table, while D and trimming were determined from the DNA. The data show about 250,000 clones, about 82% seen once. Sequenced material: peripheral blood. V and J are TRBV6-4 and TRBJ1-4; D possibly corresponds to TRBD1 (5 bases). The sequence was obtained from a woman of 80 years or more with COVID-19, enrolled during active disease. CDR3 nucleotide sequence: TGTGCCAGCAGTGACTCGAGACTCGGGGGTGGAAAACTGTTTTTT. It specifies CASSDSRLGGGKLFF.